This T cell receptor beta chain is drawn from a study of T-cell reconstitution after alpha-beta-depleted transplantation in children listed by TCRdb under 2016. General notes on the study: Using TCR repertoire profiling, the study quantitatively followed how T-cell immune reconstitution unfolded in children after TCRalphabeta/CD19-depleted allogeneic hematopoietic cell transplantation. The full study reports these points: The frequencies of hyperexpanded clones fell over the following months, and after one year, T-cell counts and TCRbeta diversity were mostly attributed to newly produced T cells. In some patients, high TCRbeta diversity at day 60 was attributed to recipient T cells and intrathymic progenitors that had survived conditioning. The apparently early recovery of alphabetaT-cell counts about two months after transplant reportedly depended on only several hundred rapidly expanded clones that came from non-depleted graft cells.

Including the terminal cysteine and phenylalanine, the CDR3 comprises 17 residues. Only the CDR3 portion is preserved as DNA: 51 bases, with reading frame beginning at the first base. V trim: 6 bases; J trim: 3 bases; unmatched bases: 13. CDR1 SGHVS and CDR2 FQNEAQ were looked up in the germline V gene. This clonotype was seen many times. It has no known antigen specificity. No clone much larger than this one lies a single base away; base qualities are absent. The treatment or condition tag for this specimen amounts to: allogeneic hematopoietic cell transplantation with graft depleted of TCRalphabeta T cells and CD19 B cells. Transplant recipients were children who received TCRalphabeta/CD19-depleted allogeneic hematopoietic cell grafts. The library was built by means of PCR. The data were produced on an Illumina HiSeq 2500. To normalize quantification of the TCRbeta repertoire, the TCR libraries were built with molecular barcoding that relied on unique molecular identifiers. TCRdb took the public reads, trimmed them with fastp at Q25, ran MiXCR for clone calling and kept in-frame beta chains. Each record represents a unique CDR3 protein, reported with the most common genes and DNA among its rows. The sample table records about 230,000 distinct CDR3 sequences; around 9.9% of these occur just once. The ten largest clones represent 28% of the sample.

The receptor was isolated from a child younger than two with acute myeloid leukemia, due to receive a stem cell transplant. This chain is built from TRBV7-8 and TRBJ2-3; TRBD2 agrees with 9 junctional bases. Sequences were derived from PBMCs, sampled before TCRalphabeta/CD19-depleted stem cell transplant. The CDR3 sequence is CASRENAGLARTDTQYF. The bases are TGTGCCAGCAGAGAGAACGCCGGACTAGCGCGGACAGATACGCAGTATTTT.